The source of this T cell receptor (beta chain) is a study of chemoradiotherapy in HPV16-positive cancers (dated by TCRdb to about 2022). Regarding the research as a whole: Functional T-cell assays on cells from a couple of HPV16-positive patients defined candidate HPV-specific T-cell clones and common TCR motifs. The study set out to ask whether T-cell immunity against the HPV oncoproteins E6 and E7 changes over the course of chemoradiotherapy and whether that immunity affects survival. TCR repertoires from roughly 93 patients with HPV-related cancers were then used to track the candidate HPV-specific TCRs and motifs. Broad study findings and their caveats: Only two HPV16-positive patients were used to derive the functional definition of HPV-specific T cells, and the survival association was reported for HPV16-positive patients. Expansion of candidate HPV-specific clones and E7-related TCR motifs was observed in the tumor microenvironment during treatment, whereas no such expansion was observed for non-HPV-specific T cells. In HPV16-positive patients, expansion of HPV-responsive T cells during chemoradiotherapy was associated with improved recurrence-free survival.

Based on the germline V gene, the CDR1 and CDR2 sequences are MNHNS and SASEGT. The CDR3 runs 15 residues from the cysteine to the phenylalanine. Of all the DNA, just the CDR3 is kept, 45 bases in frame from base 1. V is shortened by 5 bases, J by 8 bases, and the region joining them spans 21 bases. Repertoires were sampled repeatedly over the course of chemoradiotherapy, so clonal expansion could be followed in the tumor microenvironment. Receptors were amplified or captured by the immunoSEQ multiplex PCR assay. Drawn from immuneACCESS, this table holds only the in-frame rearrangements with V and J called that TCRdb kept. Clones are partly lost; checked studies trace under half to an unresolved V gene and leave the rest unexplained. The sample contains 3,400 or so clones, around four fifths of them found a single time. Of the sample, approximately 15% falls within the top ten clones. Note on this clone: The antigen this receptor binds is unknown. Base quality data are lacking; no much larger clone is found one base away.

This TCR was recovered from a human donor with HPV-associated anogenital cancer. The specimen was tumor tissue, collected from a patient who underwent chemoradiotherapy. The V and J genes are TRBV6-1 and TRBJ1-2, with no D gene named confidently. CDR3 loop: CASSLNGQDFYGYTF. The base sequence is TGTGCCAGCAGTTTGAACGGGCAAGATTTTTACGGCTACACCTTC.